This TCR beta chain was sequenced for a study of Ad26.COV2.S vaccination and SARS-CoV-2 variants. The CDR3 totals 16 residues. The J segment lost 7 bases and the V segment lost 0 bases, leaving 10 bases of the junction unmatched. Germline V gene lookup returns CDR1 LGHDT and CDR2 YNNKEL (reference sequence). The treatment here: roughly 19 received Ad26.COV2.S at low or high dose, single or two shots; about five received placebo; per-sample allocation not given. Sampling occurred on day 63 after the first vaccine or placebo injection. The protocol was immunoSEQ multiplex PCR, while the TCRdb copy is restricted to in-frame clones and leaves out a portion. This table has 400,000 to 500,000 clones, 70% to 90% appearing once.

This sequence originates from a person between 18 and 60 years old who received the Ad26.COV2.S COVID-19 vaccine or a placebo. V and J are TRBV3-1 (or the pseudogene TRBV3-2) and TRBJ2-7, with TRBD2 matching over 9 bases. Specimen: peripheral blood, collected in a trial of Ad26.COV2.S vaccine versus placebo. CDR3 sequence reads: CASSQDRIAGAWEQYF. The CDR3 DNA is TGTGCCAGCAGCCAAGATAGGATAGCGGGGGCCTGGGAGCAGTACTTC.